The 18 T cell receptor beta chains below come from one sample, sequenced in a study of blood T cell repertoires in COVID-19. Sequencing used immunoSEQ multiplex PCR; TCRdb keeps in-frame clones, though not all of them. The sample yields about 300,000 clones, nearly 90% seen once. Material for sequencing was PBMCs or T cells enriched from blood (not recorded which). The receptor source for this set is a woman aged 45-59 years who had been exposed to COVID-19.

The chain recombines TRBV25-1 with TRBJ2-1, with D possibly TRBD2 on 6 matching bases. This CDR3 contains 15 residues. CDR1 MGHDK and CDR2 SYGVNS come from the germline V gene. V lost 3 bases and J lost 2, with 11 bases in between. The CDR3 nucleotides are TGTGCCAGCAGTGATAGAGGGGAGGCCTACAATGAGCAGTTCTTC. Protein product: CASSDRGEAYNEQFF.

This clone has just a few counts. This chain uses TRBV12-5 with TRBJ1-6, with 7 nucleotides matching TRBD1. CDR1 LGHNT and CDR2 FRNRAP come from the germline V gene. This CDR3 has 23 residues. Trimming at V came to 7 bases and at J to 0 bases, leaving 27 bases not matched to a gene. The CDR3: CASVSYPPAPRDSCISYNSPLHF. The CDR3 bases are TGTGCTAGTGTTTCGTACCCCCCGGCTCCCCGGGACAGCTGCATCTCCTATAATTCACCCCTCCACTTT.

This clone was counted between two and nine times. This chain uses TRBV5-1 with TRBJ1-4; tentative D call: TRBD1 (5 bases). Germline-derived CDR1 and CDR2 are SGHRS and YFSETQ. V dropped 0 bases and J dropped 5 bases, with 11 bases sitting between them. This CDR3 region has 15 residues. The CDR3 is CASSLGDRGNEKLFF. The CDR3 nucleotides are TGCGCCAGCAGCTTGGGGGACCGGGGGAATGAAAAACTGTTTTTT.

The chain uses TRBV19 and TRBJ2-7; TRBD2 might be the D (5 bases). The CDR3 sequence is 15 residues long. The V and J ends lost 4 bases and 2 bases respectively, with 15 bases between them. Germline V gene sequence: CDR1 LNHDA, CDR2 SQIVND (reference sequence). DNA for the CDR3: TGTGCCAGTAGTAGATTCTTTGGCGGGCCCTACGAGCAGTACTTC. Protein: CASSRFFGGPYEQYF.

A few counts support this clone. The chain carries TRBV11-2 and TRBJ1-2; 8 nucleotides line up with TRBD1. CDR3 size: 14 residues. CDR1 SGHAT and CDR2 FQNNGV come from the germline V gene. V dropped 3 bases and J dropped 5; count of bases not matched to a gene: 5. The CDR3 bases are TGTGCCAGCAGCTTGCAGGGGGCTGGTTATGGCTACACCTTC. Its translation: CASSLQGAGYGYTF.

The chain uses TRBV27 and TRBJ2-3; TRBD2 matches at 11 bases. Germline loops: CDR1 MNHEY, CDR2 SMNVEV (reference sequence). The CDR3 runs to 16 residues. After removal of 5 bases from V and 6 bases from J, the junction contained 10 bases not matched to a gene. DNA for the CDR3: TGTGCCAGCAGTACGAAGACTAGCGGGGAGCGGGATACGCAGTATTTT. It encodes CASSTKTSGERDTQYF.

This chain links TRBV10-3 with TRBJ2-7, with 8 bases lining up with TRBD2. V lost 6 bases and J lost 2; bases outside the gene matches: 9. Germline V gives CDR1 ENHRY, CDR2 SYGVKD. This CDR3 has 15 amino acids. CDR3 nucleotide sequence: TGTGCCATCAGCGTCGGCGGGGGGCCAACCTACGAGCAGTACTTC. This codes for CAISVGGGPTYEQYF.

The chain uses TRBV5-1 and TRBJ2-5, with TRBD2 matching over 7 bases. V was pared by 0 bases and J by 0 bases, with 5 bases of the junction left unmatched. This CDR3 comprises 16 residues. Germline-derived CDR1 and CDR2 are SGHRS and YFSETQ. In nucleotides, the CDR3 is TGCGCCAGCAGCTTGGGGACTAGTTTTTACCAAGAGACCCAGTACTTC. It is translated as CASSLGTSFYQETQYF. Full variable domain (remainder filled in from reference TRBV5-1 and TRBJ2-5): KAGVTQTPRYLIKTRGQQVTLSCSPISGHRSVSWYQQTPGQGLQFLFEYFSETQRNKGNFPGRFSGRQFSNSRSEMNVSTLELGDSALYLCASSLGTSFYQETQYFGPGTRLLVL.

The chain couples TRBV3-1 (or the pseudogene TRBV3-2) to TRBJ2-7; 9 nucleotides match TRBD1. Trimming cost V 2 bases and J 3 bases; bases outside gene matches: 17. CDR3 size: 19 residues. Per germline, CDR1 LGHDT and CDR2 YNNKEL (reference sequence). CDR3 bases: TGTGCCAGCAGCCAAACTCGGAGAAGAACGGGACAGGGTTTCTACGAGCAGTACTTC. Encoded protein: CASSQTRRRTGQGFYEQYF.

CDR3 protein: CAWSGRGWNNSPLHF. CDR3 sequence (DNA): TGTGCCTGGAGTGGTCGGGGTTGGAATAATTCACCCCTCCACTTT. The V and J genes are TRBV30 and TRBJ1-6; D call uncertain. Germline CDR1 GTSNPN, CDR2 SVGIG (reference sequence). V was trimmed by 1 base and J by 5 bases, leaving 12 bases between them. The CDR3 sequence is 15 residues long.

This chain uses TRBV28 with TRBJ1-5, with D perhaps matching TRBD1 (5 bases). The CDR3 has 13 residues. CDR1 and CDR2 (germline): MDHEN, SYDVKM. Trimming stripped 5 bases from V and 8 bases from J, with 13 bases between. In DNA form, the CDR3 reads TGTGCCAGCAGTGGTGAAGGGGCTAAGCCCCAGCATTTT. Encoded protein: CASSGEGAKPQHF.

The CDR3 reads CASSLGTGIDTEAFF. CDR3 in DNA: TGTGCCAGCAGCCTGGGGACAGGGATAGACACTGAAGCTTTCTTT. The V gene is TRBV4-2, the J gene TRBJ1-1; 9 nucleotides line up with TRBD1. With V trimmed by 4 bases and J by 3 bases, 6 bases remained unmatched. The CDR3 loop spans 15 amino acids. The germline gives CDR1 LGHNA, CDR2 YNFKEQ.

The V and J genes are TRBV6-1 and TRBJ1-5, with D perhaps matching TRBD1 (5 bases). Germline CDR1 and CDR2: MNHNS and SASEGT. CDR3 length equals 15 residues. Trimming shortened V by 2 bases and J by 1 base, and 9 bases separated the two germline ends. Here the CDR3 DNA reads TGTGCCAGCAGTGAAAGGGGTCCGAGCAATCAGCCCCAGCATTTT. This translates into CASSERGPSNQPQHF.

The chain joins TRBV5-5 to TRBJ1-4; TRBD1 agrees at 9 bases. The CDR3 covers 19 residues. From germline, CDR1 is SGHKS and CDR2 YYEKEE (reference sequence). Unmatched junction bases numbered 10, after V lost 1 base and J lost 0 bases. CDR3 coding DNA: TGTGCCAGCAGCTTGTTTGGGGACAGGGAGGTTGCAACTAATGAAAAACTGTTTTTT. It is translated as CASSLFGDREVATNEKLFF.

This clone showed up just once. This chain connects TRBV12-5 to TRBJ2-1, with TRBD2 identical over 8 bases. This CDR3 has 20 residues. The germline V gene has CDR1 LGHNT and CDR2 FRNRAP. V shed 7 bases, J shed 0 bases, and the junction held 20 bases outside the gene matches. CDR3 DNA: TGTGCTAGTGCCCTCTCAGGGTCGGGACTAGGTCCAGACTCCTACAATGAGCAGTTCTTC. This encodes CASALSGSGLGPDSYNEQFF.

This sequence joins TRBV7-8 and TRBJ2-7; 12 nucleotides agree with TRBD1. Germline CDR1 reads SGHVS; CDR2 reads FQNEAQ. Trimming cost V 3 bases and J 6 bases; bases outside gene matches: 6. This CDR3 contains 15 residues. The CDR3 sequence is CASSLGTGGYSEQYF. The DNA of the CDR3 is TGTGCCAGCAGCTTGGGGACAGGGGGCTATTCCGAGCAGTACTTC. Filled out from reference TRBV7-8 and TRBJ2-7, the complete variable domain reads GAGVSQSPRYKVAKRGQDVALRCDPISGHVSLFWYQQALGQGPEFLTYFQNEAQLDKSGLPSDRFFAERPEGSVSTLKIQRTQQEDSAVYLCASSLGTGGYSEQYFGPGTRLTVT.

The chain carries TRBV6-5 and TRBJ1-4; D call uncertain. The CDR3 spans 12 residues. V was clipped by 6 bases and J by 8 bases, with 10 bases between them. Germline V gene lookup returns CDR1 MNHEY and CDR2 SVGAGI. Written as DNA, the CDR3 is TGTGCCAGCAGCTCTGGGGAGGAAAAACTGTTTTTT. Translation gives CASSSGEEKLFF.

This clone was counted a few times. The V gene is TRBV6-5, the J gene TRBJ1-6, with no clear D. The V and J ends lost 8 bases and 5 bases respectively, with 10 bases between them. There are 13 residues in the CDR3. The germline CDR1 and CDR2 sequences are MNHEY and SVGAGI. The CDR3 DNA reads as TGTGCCAGCGGGGAGATTCATAATTCACCCCTCCACTTT. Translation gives CASGEIHNSPLHF.